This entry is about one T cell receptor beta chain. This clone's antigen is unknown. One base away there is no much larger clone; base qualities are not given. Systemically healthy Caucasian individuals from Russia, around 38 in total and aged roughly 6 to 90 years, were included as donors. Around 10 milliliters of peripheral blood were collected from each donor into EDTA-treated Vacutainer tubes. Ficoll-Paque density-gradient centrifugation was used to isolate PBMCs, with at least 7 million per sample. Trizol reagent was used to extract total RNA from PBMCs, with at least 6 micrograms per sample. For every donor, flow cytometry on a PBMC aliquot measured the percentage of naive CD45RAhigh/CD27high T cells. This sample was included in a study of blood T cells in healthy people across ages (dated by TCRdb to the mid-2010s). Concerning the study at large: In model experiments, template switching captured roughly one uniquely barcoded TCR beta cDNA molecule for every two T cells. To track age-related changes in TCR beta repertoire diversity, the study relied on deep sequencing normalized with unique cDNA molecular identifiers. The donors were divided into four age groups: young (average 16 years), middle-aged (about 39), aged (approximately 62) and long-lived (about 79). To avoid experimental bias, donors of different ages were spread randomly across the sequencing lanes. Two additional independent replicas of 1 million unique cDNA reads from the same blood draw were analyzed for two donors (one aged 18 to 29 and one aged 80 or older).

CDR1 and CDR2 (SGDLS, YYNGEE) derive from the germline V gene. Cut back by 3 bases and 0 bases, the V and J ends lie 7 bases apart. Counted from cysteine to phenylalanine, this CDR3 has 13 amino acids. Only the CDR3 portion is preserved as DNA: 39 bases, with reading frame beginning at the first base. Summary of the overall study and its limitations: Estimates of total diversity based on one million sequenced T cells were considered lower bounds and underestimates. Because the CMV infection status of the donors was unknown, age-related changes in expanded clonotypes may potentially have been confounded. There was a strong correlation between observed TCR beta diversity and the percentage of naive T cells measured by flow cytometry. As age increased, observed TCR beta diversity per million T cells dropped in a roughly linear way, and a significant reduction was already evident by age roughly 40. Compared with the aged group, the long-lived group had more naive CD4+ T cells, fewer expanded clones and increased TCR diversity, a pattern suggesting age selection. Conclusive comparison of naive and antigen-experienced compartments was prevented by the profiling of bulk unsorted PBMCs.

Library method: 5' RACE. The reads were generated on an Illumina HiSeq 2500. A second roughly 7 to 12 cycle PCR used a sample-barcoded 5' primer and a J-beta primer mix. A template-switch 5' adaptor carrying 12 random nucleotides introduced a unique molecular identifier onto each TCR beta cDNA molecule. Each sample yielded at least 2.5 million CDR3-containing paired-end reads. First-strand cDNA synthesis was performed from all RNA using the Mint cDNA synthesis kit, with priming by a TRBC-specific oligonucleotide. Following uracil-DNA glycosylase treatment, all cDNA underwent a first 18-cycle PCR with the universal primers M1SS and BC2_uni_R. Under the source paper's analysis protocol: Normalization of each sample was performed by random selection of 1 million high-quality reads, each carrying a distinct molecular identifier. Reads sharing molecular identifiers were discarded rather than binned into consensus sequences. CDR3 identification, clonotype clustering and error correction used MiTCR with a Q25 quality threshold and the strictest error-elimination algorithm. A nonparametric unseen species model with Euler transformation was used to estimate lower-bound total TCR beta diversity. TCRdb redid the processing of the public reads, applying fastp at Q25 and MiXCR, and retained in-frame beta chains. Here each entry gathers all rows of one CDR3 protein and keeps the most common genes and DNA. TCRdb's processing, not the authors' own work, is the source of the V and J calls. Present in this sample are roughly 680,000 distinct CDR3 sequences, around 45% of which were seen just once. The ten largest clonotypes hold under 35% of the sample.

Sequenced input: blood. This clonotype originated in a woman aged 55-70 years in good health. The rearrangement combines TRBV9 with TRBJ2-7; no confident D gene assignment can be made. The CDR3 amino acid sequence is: CASSEGISYEQYF. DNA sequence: TGTGCCAGCAGCGAAGGGATCTCCTACGAGCAGTACTTC.